This T cell receptor (beta chain) was retrieved from a study of T cells in Graves' hyperthyroidism and ophthalmopathy (dated by TCRdb to the late 2010s). Describing the broader study: Peripheral blood samples were taken at initial diagnosis, before any treatment was given. For training and testing, the 95 to 100 patients in the discovery cohort were randomly divided in a 7:3 ratio. In addition, the study compared T-cell repertoires in thyroid tissue and in blood from several Graves' hyperthyroidism patients. According to the paper, TCR Vbeta CDR3 sequencing was carried out on 135 peripheral blood samples, which came from over 40 ophthalmopathy, some 73 hyperthyroidism and roughly 17 progressor patients. Whether ophthalmopathy could be predicted prospectively was tested in an independent validation cohort made up of fewer than 20 hyperthyroidism patients plus 17 patients who later progressed to ophthalmopathy. A discovery cohort of roughly 100 patients, roughly 45 with Graves' ophthalmopathy and approximately 55 with stable Graves' hyperthyroidism, was used to find distinguishing TCR V-J signatures. After sampling, hyperthyroidism patients received methimazole starting at 30 mg daily, and ophthalmopathy patients received high-dose intravenous methylprednisolone.

Overall results and qualifications from the work: Ophthalmopathy was separated from stable hyperthyroidism by a 13 V-J signature model, with around 90% sensitivity and about 81% specificity obtained in cross-validation and 80%/75% obtained in testing. No statistical method was used to fix the sample size in advance, and group allocation was not hidden from the investigators. Most expanded thyroid clonotypes (frequency above 0.001) were also detected in blood, suggesting blood repertoires may reflect thyroid immune responses. In validation, progression to ophthalmopathy was predicted by the model with 65% to 71% sensitivity and roughly 76% specificity, a median of roughly 6 months before onset.

Amplification of TCR beta CDR3 regions was carried out from RNA transcripts. The TCR CDR3 was subjected to a first round of RT-PCR using the HTBI primer set and the Qiagen OneStep RT-PCR kit. Libraries were constructed in a second round of multiplex PCR, after which size selection and purification were carried out. Paired-end sequencing of the libraries was performed with 100 bp reads on an Illumina HiSeq2000. Per the original workflow: Raw data were processed with SOAPnuke, discarding reads with adapters, uncalled bases, mean Phred below 15, or no exact constant-primer or identifier match. High-quality paired reads were merged with COPE v1.2.5, and unique nucleotide sequences were defined as clonotypes. Clonotypes were aligned to IMGT TRBV, TRBD and TRBJ reference segments using MiTCR v1.1. The analysis included only V-J combinations with a frequency above 0.0001, which together covered 99.2% of the repertoires. A TCS score was defined as the ratio between F50 (clonal expansion) and ExV (chaos), using BLOSUM62-based TCRdist between CDR3 peptides within each V-J. Welch's t-statistics and random forest reduced roughly 540 V-J features to under 15, which were used in a naive Bayes classifier (R e1071). TCRdb ran its own pipeline on the public reads, namely fastp trimming at Q25 and MiXCR clone calling, and kept in-frame beta chains. Each CDR3 protein gets just one entry, which takes the most common genes and DNA from the rows behind it. None of the V and J calls come from the authors' own analysis; TCRdb made them. The sample table shows 300,000 to 400,000 distinct CDR3 sequences, and roughly 23% are seen once. The ten largest account for roughly 52% of the sample.

This clonotype was picked up many times. The antigen it recognizes is unknown. Base qualities were left out, and no much larger clone turns up one base away. A patient counted as having stable Graves' hyperthyroidism if no progression to ophthalmopathy occurred over 18 months of follow-up. The hyperthyroidism patients were between 18 and 65 years old and newly diagnosed, with a disease duration of less than 2 months. Patients with uncontrolled infections, other autoimmune diseases, pregnancy or lactation were excluded. Diagnoses were established on the basis of clinical symptoms, serum thyroxine and TRAb, thyroid ultrasound, and orbital computed tomography. PBMCs were isolated from about 10 ml of fresh peripheral blood by Ficoll-Paque density gradient centrifugation. Trizol reagent was used to extract total RNA, and RNA quality was then checked on an Agilent 2100 Bioanalyzer. The V end loses 5 bases and the J end loses 4 bases, and a stretch of 10 bases separates them. For CDR1 and CDR2, the germline V gene (reference sequence) lists GTSNPN and SVGIG. There are 12 amino acids in the CDR3, from cysteine to phenylalanine inclusive. The DNA shown is the 36-base CDR3, in frame from base 1.

The chain couples TRBV30 to TRBJ2-3, with the D gene call left open. This receptor was taken from a woman aged 50 to 60 with Graves' hyperthyroidism. The sample consisted of blood. The DNA is as follows: TGTGCCTGGGGGGTCGGATCAGATACGCAGTATTTT. This translates into CAWGVGSDTQYF.